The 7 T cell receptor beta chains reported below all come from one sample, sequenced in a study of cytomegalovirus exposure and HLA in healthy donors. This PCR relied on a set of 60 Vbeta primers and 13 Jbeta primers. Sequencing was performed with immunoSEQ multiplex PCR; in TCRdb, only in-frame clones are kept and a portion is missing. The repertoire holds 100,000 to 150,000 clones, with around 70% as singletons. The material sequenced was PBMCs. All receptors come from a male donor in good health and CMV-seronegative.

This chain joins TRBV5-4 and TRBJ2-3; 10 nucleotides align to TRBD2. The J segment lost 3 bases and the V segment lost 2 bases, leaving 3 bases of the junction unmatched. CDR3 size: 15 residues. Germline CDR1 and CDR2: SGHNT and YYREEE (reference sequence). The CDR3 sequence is CASSLAGGKTDTQYF. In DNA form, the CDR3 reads TGTGCCAGCAGCTTAGCGGGGGGGAAGACAGATACGCAGTATTTT. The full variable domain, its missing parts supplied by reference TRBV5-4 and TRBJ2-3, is ETGVTQSPTHLIKTRGQQVTLRCSSQSGHNTVSWYQQALGQGPQFIFQYYREEENGRGNFPPRFSGLQFPNYSSELNVNALELDDSALYLCASSLAGGKTDTQYFGPGTRLTVL.

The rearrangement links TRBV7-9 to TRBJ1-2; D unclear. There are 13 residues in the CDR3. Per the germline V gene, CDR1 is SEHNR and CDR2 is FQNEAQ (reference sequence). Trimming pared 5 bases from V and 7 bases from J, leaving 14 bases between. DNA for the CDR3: TGTGCCAGCAGCGCCGGGTCAAGAGGTGGCTACACCTTC. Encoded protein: CASSAGSRGGYTF.

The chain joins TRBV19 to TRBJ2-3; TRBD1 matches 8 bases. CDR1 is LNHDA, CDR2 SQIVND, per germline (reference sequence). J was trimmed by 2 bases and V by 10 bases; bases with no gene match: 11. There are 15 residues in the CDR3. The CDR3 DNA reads TGTGCCACTGCCGGGACAGGATATTTCACAGATACGCAGTATTTT. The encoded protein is CATAGTGYFTDTQYF.

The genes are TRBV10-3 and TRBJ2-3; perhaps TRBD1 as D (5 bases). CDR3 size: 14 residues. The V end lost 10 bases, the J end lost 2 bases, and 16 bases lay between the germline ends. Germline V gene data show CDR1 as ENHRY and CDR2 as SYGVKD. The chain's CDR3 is CATNQGTTTDTQYF. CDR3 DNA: TGTGCCACCAATCAGGGTACCACCACAGATACGCAGTATTTT.

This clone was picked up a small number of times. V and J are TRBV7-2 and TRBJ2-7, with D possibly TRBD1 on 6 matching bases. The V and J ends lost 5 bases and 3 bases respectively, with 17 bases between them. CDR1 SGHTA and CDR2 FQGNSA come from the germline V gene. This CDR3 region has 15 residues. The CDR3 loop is CASSMGQLDIYEQYF. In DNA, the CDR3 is TGTGCCAGCAGCATGGGACAACTGGACATCTACGAGCAGTACTTC.

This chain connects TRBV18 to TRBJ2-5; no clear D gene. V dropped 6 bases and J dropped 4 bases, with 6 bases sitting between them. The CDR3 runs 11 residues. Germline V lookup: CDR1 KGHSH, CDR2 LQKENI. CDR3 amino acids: CASSRGETQYF. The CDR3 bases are TGTGCCAGCTCCAGAGGAGAGACCCAGTACTTC.

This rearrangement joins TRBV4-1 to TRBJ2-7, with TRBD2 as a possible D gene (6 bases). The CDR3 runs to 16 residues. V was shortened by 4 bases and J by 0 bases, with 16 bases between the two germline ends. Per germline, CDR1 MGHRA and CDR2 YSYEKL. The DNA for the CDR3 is TGCGCCAGCAGCCGAGATAATCTCGGGGGCTCCTACGAGCAGTACTTC. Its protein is CASSRDNLGGSYEQYF.